The T cell receptor beta chain under discussion was sequenced for a study of T cells in Graves' hyperthyroidism and ophthalmopathy. The CDR3 regions of TCR beta were amplified from RNA transcripts. With the HTBI primer set, the TCR CDR3 went through a first round of RT-PCR. TCRdb re-called the multiplex PCR reads through MiXCR, storing one row per CDR3 protein. Of roughly 200,000 distinct CDR3 sequences listed, roughly a sixth are singletons. The CDR3 covers 12 residues. Germline CDR1 and CDR2: MGHDK and SYGVNS. The V and J ends lost 8 bases and 0 bases respectively, with 7 bases between them. This sequence originates from a woman between 45 and 65 years old with Graves' hyperthyroidism. Sequenced sample: blood. The V and J genes are TRBV25-1 and TRBJ2-5; unclear D gene. The CDR3 loop is CASHGYQETQYF. CDR3 nucleotides: TGTGCCAGCCATGGGTACCAAGAGACCCAGTACTTC.